Each of the 9 T cell receptor beta chains below was sequenced from the same sample in a study of cytomegalovirus exposure and HLA in healthy donors. Here immunoSEQ multiplex PCR was the method, and the copy in TCRdb shows in-frame clones only, minus some. The sample shows roughly 130,000 clones, 85% to 90% of them seen only once. Specimen: PBMCs. All receptors come from a man aged 25 to 40 in good health and CMV-seronegative.

The chain has TRBV30 and TRBJ2-5; D is uncertain. V was shortened by 4 bases and J by 3 bases, with 15 bases between the two germline ends. The CDR3 extends over 14 amino acids. Germline V gene sequence: CDR1 GTSNPN, CDR2 SVGIG (reference sequence). The CDR3 DNA sequence: TGTGCCTGGACCCATGCTCCAGAAAAAGAGACCCAGTACTTC. Amino acids: CAWTHAPEKETQYF.

The chain recombines TRBV4-1 with TRBJ2-7, with TRBD1 identical over 8 bases. The CDR3 has 16 residues. Germline V gives CDR1 MGHRA, CDR2 YSYEKL. Unmatched junction bases numbered 8, after V lost 0 bases and J lost 4 bases. The CDR3 region is CASSQDEGTGLYEQYF. CDR3 nucleotide sequence: TGCGCCAGCAGCCAAGATGAGGGGACAGGACTTTACGAGCAGTACTTC.

The genes are TRBV6-5 and TRBJ2-7; D perhaps matches TRBD2 (5 bases). The V end lost 2 bases, the J end lost 2 bases, and 13 bases lay between the germline ends. Germline V CDR1 and CDR2: MNHEY, SVGAGI. This CDR3 has 15 residues. The CDR3, as DNA: TGTGCCAGCAGTTACGACGGCCGAGGGCCCTACGAGCAGTACTTC. This codes for CASSYDGRGPYEQYF.

The rearrangement uses TRBV6-5 and TRBJ2-5, with 7 positions matching TRBD1. With V trimmed by 5 bases and J by 1 base, 7 bases remained unmatched. This CDR3 spans 15 amino acids. Germline loops: CDR1 MNHEY, CDR2 SVGAGI. The CDR3 DNA sequence: TGTGCCAGCAGTCCTACAGGGGCCTCCCAAGAGACCCAGTACTTC. This encodes CASSPTGASQETQYF.

This rearrangement joins TRBV19 to TRBJ2-7; D not certain. Trimming took 7 bases from V and 2 from J, leaving 15 bases between them. This CDR3 is 14 amino acids long. CDR1 and CDR2 from the germline V gene are LNHDA and SQIVND (reference sequence). CDR3 region: CASNPQARTYEQYF. CDR3 sequence (DNA): TGTGCCAGTAACCCACAAGCGCGGACCTACGAGCAGTACTTC.

The chain couples TRBV7-9 to TRBJ1-5; no clear D gene. The CDR3 runs 17 residues. Germline-derived CDR1 and CDR2 are SEHNR and FQNEAQ (reference sequence). Trimming removed 0 bases from V and 0 bases from J, with 12 bases in between. CDR3 sequence (DNA): TGTGCCAGCAGCTTAGCCAAAGACAAGTATAGCAATCAGCCCCAGCATTTT. Protein product: CASSLAKDKYSNQPQHF.

This clone was counted only a few times. The chain employs TRBV2 and TRBJ2-7, with D tentatively TRBD1 (6 bases). V was shortened by 5 bases and J by 5 bases, with 16 bases between the two germline ends. The CDR3 loop spans 14 amino acids. The germline gives CDR1 SNHLY, CDR2 FYNNEI. The CDR3 region is CASSPGQTVHEQYF. Here the CDR3 DNA reads TGTGCCAGCAGTCCCGGACAGACGGTCCACGAGCAGTACTTC.

This chain uses TRBV30 with TRBJ2-7; D unresolved. The CDR3 is 10 residues long. CDR1 and CDR2 (germline): GTSNPN, SVGIG (reference sequence). Trimming took 6 bases from V and 1 from J, leaving 4 bases between them. As DNA, the CDR3 is TGTGCCTGCACATCCTACGAGCAGTACTTC. It codes for CACTSYEQYF.

This clone has more than one count but fewer than ten. The genes are TRBV25-1 and TRBJ1-6, with 7 bases identical to TRBD1. Looked up from germline, CDR1 is MGHDK and CDR2 is SYGVNS. Trimming cost V 7 bases and J 6 bases; bases outside gene matches: 3. The CDR3 consists of 13 residues. CDR3 in amino acids: CASMGQINSPLHF. The CDR3 region has the DNA TGTGCCAGCATGGGACAGATTAATTCACCCCTCCACTTT.